This T cell receptor (beta chain) was sequenced for a study of T cells after yellow fever vaccination. Study outcomes and limitations: The booster response re-showed most primary clones: approximately 95% CD4, approximately 90% CD8. There was a possibility that FACS-sorted repertoires contained abundant clonotypes contaminating from the bulk population.

CDR3 length equals 17 residues. Per germline, CDR1 LGHNA and CDR2 YNFKEQ. Trimming at V came to 0 bases and at J to 1 base, leaving 4 bases not matched to a gene. TCRdb re-called the 5' RACE reads with MiXCR, one entry per CDR3 protein. The sample lists a few hundred thousand distinct CDR3 sequences; over 5% were seen once. This clonotype was counted a few times. Its antigen is unidentified. The genes are TRBV4-2 and TRBJ2-2; 8 bases line up with TRBD2. The receptor's source is a man between 25 and 39 years old who received the YFV17D yellow fever vaccine. The specimen comprised PBMCs, sampled 5 days after the yellow fever booster vaccination. The CDR3 nucleotides read TGTGCCAGCAGCCAAGAGGTCCTAGCGGGGAACACCGGGGAGCTGTTTTTT. It specifies CASSQEVLAGNTGELFF.